Detailed here is one TCR beta chain. Antigen specificity is unknown. The sample belongs to a study of T cells after yellow fever vaccination. Whole-study findings and limits: In FACS-sorted repertoires, abundant clonotypes from the bulk population could appear as contaminants. The appearance of a small share of clonotypes in both CD4 and CD8 compartments was observed. Clones from primary vaccination mostly reappeared after the booster (roughly 95% CD4, less than 90% CD8).

CDR3 length equals 14 residues. In germline, CDR1 is SGHRS, CDR2 YFSETQ. Losses at the gene ends were 4 bases for V and 4 bases for J; bases not matched to a gene: 6. Production of TCR cDNA was by 5'RACE template switching, which also added a universal primer site and UMIs. TCRdb reprocessed the 5' RACE reads via MiXCR and lists one record per CDR3 protein. The data show roughly 500,000 distinct CDR3 sequences, with about 19% seen just once and about 13% held by the top ten. The chain links TRBV5-1 to TRBJ1-2, with 8 bases identical to TRBD1. The sequence was obtained from a man under 40 who received the YFV17D yellow fever vaccine. The specimen was PBMCs, collected 15 days after the yellow fever booster vaccination. In nucleotides, the CDR3 is TGCGCCAGCAGCCATTCCGACAGGGGCTATGGCTACACCTTC. Its protein is CASSHSDRGYGYTF.